Sequencing of this T cell receptor (beta chain) was carried out in a study of molecular identifiers for immune sequencing clone quantification (dated by TCRdb to about 2018). A note on the overall study: For a replicate experiment, RNA from around 20,000 or 100,000 naive CD8 T cells was divided into five aliquots, and four of the five aliquots were sequenced. The study was a methods study using CD8 T cells to benchmark molecular-identifier clustering-based TCR repertoire sequencing (MIDCIRS) and TCR RNA copy counting. What the authors observed across the whole study: Identical TCR molecules sharing a barcode could cause highly expanded clone sizes to be underestimated. Naive libraries contained spiked-in Jurkat TCR RNA (more than 9 copies' worth), which is not part of the donor repertoire. Even against a background of about a million naive CD8 T cells, spiked-in Jurkat TCR RNA amounting to a single cell's worth was reported to be detectable. Without barcode sub-clustering, chimeric consensus sequences inflated TCR diversity; chimeras reached as high as 47%. Modeling indicated about 3 TCR RNA copies recovered per cell, compared with about 9.4 by digital PCR, which implies a capture efficiency of approximately 29%. Clones above 20 RNA copies held over 98% of molecules in CMV-specific effector cells but under 1% in naive cells.

Libraries of naive CD8 T cells were built from about 21,000 to 970,000 sorted cells, with 10%, 30% or 50% of the purified RNA used. Naive CD8 T cells, defined as CD8+CD4-CCR7+CD45RA+, were FACS-sorted into RLT Plus buffer on a BD FACSAria II. Approximately eleven TCR copies' worth of Jurkat RNA were spiked into roughly 18,000-1,000,000 naive CD8 T cell samples to test detection sensitivity. Enrichment of CD8 T cells was done with RosetteSep CD8+ T Cell Enrichment Cocktail plus Ficoll-Paque, and ACK red cell lysis came afterward. This clonotype was observed many times. Its target antigen remains unknown. No base quality information exists; no much larger clone differs at one position. The library relied on PCR. TCRdb records NextSeq 500 as the sequencer. Bulk TCR libraries were generated as previously described, with the TCR primers listed in Table S5 used. Total RNA was purified with the Qiagen AllPrep DNA/RNA kit. Reads from multiple sequencing runs of the same library were pooled before analysis. Per the source publication's procedure: Reads were retained only if the reads had an exact TCR constant sequence, and the retained reads were trimmed to 150 nt and grouped according to their 12-nt molecular barcodes. Reads inside each barcode group were sub-clustered using a 15% Levenshtein threshold, and a quality-weighted consensus sequence was constructed for each RNA molecule. Non-functional sequences were filtered out, along with any lower-count sequence sitting one edit away from another sequence. Based on a fit of two negative binomial distributions, barcode sub-clusters having less than 20% of the maximum read count were discarded. The public reads were reprocessed in TCRdb via fastp at Q25 and MiXCR, keeping in-frame beta chains. Every CDR3 protein is listed once, alongside the most common genes and DNA of its rows. These V and J calls derive from TCRdb rather than the authors' analysis. This sample holds some 97,000 distinct CDR3 sequences; 20% to 30% were observed only once. The ten largest account for roughly 0.94% of the sample.

Sequencing used naive CD8+ T cells from blood, with Jurkat cell RNA spiked in. The sample's cell subset or site label, in plain terms: FACS-sorted CD8+CD4-CCR7+CD45RA+ naive T cells. The TCR comes from a human donor in good health. Some libraries in this study had Jurkat cell RNA spiked in.

The CDR3: CASSLSIGLARYEQYF. The DNA sequence is TGTGCCAGCAGTTTATCGATCGGGCTAGCCAGGTACGAGCAGTACTTC. The chain is assembled from TRBV27 and TRBJ2-7, and possibly TRBD2, on 5 matching bases. CDR1 and CDR2 (MNHEY, SMNVEV) derive from the germline V gene (reference sequence). The CDR3 holds 16 amino acids from the cysteine to the phenylalanine. This entry keeps only the CDR3 DNA: 48 bases, framed from base 1. Trimming takes 0 bases from V and 4 bases from J, and the germline ends sit 16 bases apart.